These T cell receptor beta chains were read from a single sample in a study of T cells in Graves' hyperthyroidism and ophthalmopathy. One entry per CDR3 protein results from TCRdb running MiXCR on the multiplex PCR reads. The data show just under 750,000 distinct CDR3 sequences, roughly a third seen once. Sequencing was done on a sample of blood. The receptors here all came from a woman aged 40 to 50 with Graves' hyperthyroidism. Both conserved end residues are part of each CDR3. The order of the fields is J gene, clone size, CDR3 length, D gene, V gene, CDR3 protein, CDR3 DNA. The D gene is left open where the match is weak. Clone sizes are given selectively: once, few, many, or a class where the clone is expanded.

>TRBJ1-2|many|14|TRBD1|TRBV20-1
CSARGDRGRYGYTF
TGCAGTGCTAGAGGAGACAGGGGGAGGTATGGCTACACCTTC
>TRBJ2-5|NA|13|TRBD1|TRBV7-2
CASSALRGKTQYF
TGTGCCAGCAGCGCACTCAGGGGGAAGACCCAGTACTTC
>TRBJ1-1|many|12|NA|TRBV7-2
CASSLIWAEAFF
TGTGCCAGCAGCTTAATTTGGGCTGAAGCTTTCTTT
>TRBJ2-3|once|17|TRBD2|TRBV10-3
CAISSLAGLTSTDTQYF
TGTGCCATCAGTTCCCTAGCGGGGTTAACTAGCACAGATACGCAGTATTTT
>TRBJ2-2|NA|19|NA|TRBV5-1
CASSYAEGAMALNTGELFF
TGCGCCAGCAGCTATGCGGAGGGGGCCATGGCGCTTAACACCGGGGAGCTGTTTTTT
>TRBJ2-2|NA|15|TRBD2|TRBV13
CASSYGAGEAGELFF
TGTGCCAGCAGCTACGGGGCGGGAGAGGCCGGGGAGCTGTTTTTT
>TRBJ1-5|few|16|NA|TRBV6-5
CASSYSRAYSNQPQHF
TGTGCCAGCAGTTACTCACGGGCTTATAGCAATCAGCCCCAGCATTTT
>TRBJ1-5|few|15|NA|TRBV11-2
CASSLGGTPNQPQHF
TGTGCCAGCAGCTTAGGTGGGACTCCAAATCAGCCCCAGCATTTT
>TRBJ2-2|many|13|NA|TRBV7-9
CASSLLSAGELFF
TGTGCCAGCAGCTTACTTTCGGCAGGGGAGCTGTTTTTT
>TRBJ2-2|NA|15|NA|TRBV7-9
CASSWRRGNTGELFF
TGTGCCAGCAGCTGGAGGCGGGGAAACACCGGGGAGCTGTTTTTT
>TRBJ1-2|many|15|NA|TRBV6-6
CASSYSSDQNYGYTF
TGTGCCAGCAGTTACTCCTCCGACCAAAACTATGGCTACACCTTC
>TRBJ2-3|NA|14|TRBD1|TRBV29-1
CSVVRQGLVNTQYF
TGCAGCGTGGTCCGACAGGGGTTGGTGAATACGCAGTATTTT
>TRBJ1-2|many|17|NA|TRBV2
CASSERAWVWLEYGYTF
TGTGCCAGCAGTGAAAGGGCTTGGGTGTGGTTGGAGTATGGCTACACCTTC
>TRBJ1-1|many|14|NA|TRBV10-1
CASSGRGRNTEAFF
TGCGCCAGCAGTGGTCGGGGACGGAACACTGAAGCTTTCTTT
>TRBJ2-7|many|14|TRBD1|TRBV5-1
CASRRTGDYYEQYF
TGCGCCAGCCGAAGGACAGGGGACTACTACGAGCAGTACTTC
>TRBJ2-7|many|15|TRBD1|TRBV7-9
CASSLRQGADYEQYF
TGTGCCAGCAGCCTCCGACAGGGGGCGGACTACGAGCAGTACTTC
>TRBJ1-4|NA|14|NA|TRBV6-1
CASSDERFNEKLFF
TGTGCCAGCAGTGATGAGCGATTTAATGAAAAACTGTTTTTT
>TRBJ2-5|NA|13|TRBD1|TRBV10-3
CAISNGQDQPQYF
TGTGCCATCAGTAACGGACAGGATCAGCCCCAGTACTTC
>TRBJ1-5|few|18|TRBD1|TRBV12-3/TRBV12-4
CASSLLGETGDLNQPQHF
TGTGCCAGCAGTCTTCTAGGCGAGACAGGGGACCTCAATCAGCCCCAGCATTTT
>TRBJ1-2|NA|13|NA|TRBV12-3/TRBV12-4
CASNTHANYGYTF
TGTGCCAGCAATACGCACGCTAACTATGGCTACACCTTC
>TRBJ1-3|few|14|TRBD1|TRBV20-1
CSASQGASGNTIYF
TGCAGTGCTAGTCAGGGGGCCTCTGGAAACACCATATATTTT
>TRBJ1-2|few|15|NA|TRBV4-1
CASSQGVSSNYGYTF
TGCGCCAGCAGCCAAGGGGTCAGCTCTAACTATGGCTACACCTTC
>TRBJ2-7|NA|15|TRBD2|TRBV19
CASTTSGRDVYEQYF
TGTGCCAGCACTACTAGCGGGAGGGATGTCTACGAGCAGTACTTC
>TRBJ2-5|NA|13|NA|TRBV7-2
CASSQTLRETQYF
TGTGCCAGCAGCCAGACTTTAAGGGAGACCCAGTACTTC
>TRBJ1-3|NA|12|NA|TRBV6-1
CASDTDGNTIYF
TGTGCCAGCGACACCGACGGAAACACCATATATTTT
>TRBJ2-3|many|12|TRBD2|TRBV2
CASSPSGRTKYF
TGTGCCAGCAGTCCTAGCGGGAGGACTAAGTATTTT
>TRBJ1-2|few|14|NA|TRBV27
CASSLSSGNYGYTF
TGTGCCAGCAGTTTATCGTCAGGCAACTATGGCTACACCTTC
>TRBJ2-7|many|11|NA|TRBV20-1
CSAADQYEQYF
TGCAGTGCTGCCGACCAATACGAGCAGTACTTC
>TRBJ1-1|NA|14|NA|TRBV10-3
CAISESKGVAEAFF
TGTGCCATCAGTGAGTCGAAGGGGGTGGCTGAAGCTTTCTTT
>TRBJ1-2|many|15|NA|TRBV24-1
CATSDPRTDNYGYTF
TGTGCCACCAGTGATCCTAGGACGGACAATTATGGCTACACCTTC
>TRBJ1-2|few|18|NA|TRBV7-2
CASSLMTYPRLDRYGYTF
TGTGCCAGCAGCTTAATGACTTATCCGCGACTTGATCGGTATGGCTACACCTTC
>TRBJ1-2|few|15|NA|TRBV12-3/TRBV12-4
CASSETPATYYGYTF
TGTGCCAGCAGTGAGACCCCAGCTACGTACTATGGCTACACCTTC
>TRBJ1-5|many|14|TRBD1|TRBV7-8
CASSPGQGVQPQHF
TGTGCCAGCAGCCCAGGACAGGGCGTGCAGCCCCAGCATTTT
>TRBJ2-5|few|14|NA|TRBV5-1
CASSVGRAEETQYF
TGCGCCAGCAGTGTCGGCCGGGCGGAAGAGACCCAGTACTTC
>TRBJ1-6|once|15|NA|TRBV25-1
CASSQEGIGNSPLHF
TGTGCCAGCAGCCAAGAGGGGATCGGAAATTCACCCCTCCACTTT
>TRBJ1-1|many|13|NA|TRBV27
CASSPIPRGGAFF
TGTGCCAGCAGTCCCATTCCCCGGGGAGGGGCTTTCTTT
>TRBJ1-2|once|16|TRBD1|TRBV2
CASSSPAGTGDGGYTF
TGTGCCAGCAGTTCGCCCGCCGGGACAGGGGATGGTGGCTACACCTTC
>TRBJ2-5|many|15|NA|TRBV19
CASSLTLLYQETQYF
TGTGCCAGTAGTCTAACCCTGCTGTACCAAGAGACCCAGTACTTC
>TRBJ1-5|few|15|NA|TRBV6-5
CASSYSGASNQPQHF
TGTGCCAGCAGTTACTCAGGGGCGAGCAATCAGCCCCAGCATTTT
>TRBJ1-1|NA|12|NA|TRBV10-3
CAIRSMGGEAFF
TGTGCCATAAGAAGTATGGGGGGTGAAGCTTTCTTT
>TRBJ1-1|many|15|NA|TRBV9
CASSLDLQGRTEAFF
TGTGCCAGCAGCCTCGACCTACAGGGTCGGACTGAAGCTTTCTTT
>TRBJ2-7|NA|14|TRBD2|TRBV14
CASSQEQSGGEQYF
TGTGCCAGCAGCCAAGAGCAATCGGGGGGCGAGCAGTACTTC
>TRBJ1-2|few|12|NA|TRBV6-5
CASSWGRDGYTF
TGTGCCAGCAGTTGGGGACGGGATGGCTACACCTTC
>TRBJ1-6|NA|14|NA|TRBV12-3/TRBV12-4
CASSFEGVGSPLHF
TGTGCCAGCAGTTTTGAAGGGGTTGGTTCACCCCTCCACTTT
>TRBJ1-2|few|16|NA|TRBV5-1
CASSPTVAGVNYGYTF
TGCGCCAGCAGCCCCACGGTTGCAGGGGTGAACTATGGCTACACCTTC
>TRBJ1-4|few|17|TRBD1|TRBV6-1
CASSQEGGADVWDRLFF
TGTGCCAGCAGCCAAGAGGGGGGGGCTGATGTCTGGGACAGGCTGTTTTTT
>TRBJ1-5|NA|16|NA|TRBV19
CASSIGDVSSNQPQHF
TGTGCCAGTAGTATAGGCGACGTGAGTAGCAATCAGCCCCAGCATTTT
>TRBJ1-5|NA|15|TRBD1|TRBV12-3/TRBV12-4
CASSLQGRGNQPQHF
TGTGCCAGCAGTCTACAGGGGAGAGGCAATCAGCCCCAGCATTTT
>TRBJ1-3|many|15|NA|TRBV19
CASSPTANSGNTIYF
TGTGCCAGTAGTCCGACAGCGAACTCTGGAAACACCATATATTTT
>TRBJ2-7|NA|17|TRBD2|TRBV11-2
CASSLVAGLAGAYEQYF
TGTGCCAGCAGCTTGGTCGCCGGACTAGCGGGGGCCTACGAGCAGTACTTC
>TRBJ1-1|many|12|NA|TRBV2
CASSWVGTEAFF
TGTGCCAGCAGCTGGGTTGGCACTGAAGCTTTCTTT
>TRBJ2-5|NA|17|TRBD2|TRBV10-3
CAISERTSGGRQETQYF
TGTGCCATCAGTGAACGGACTAGCGGGGGCCGCCAAGAGACCCAGTACTTC
>TRBJ2-1|NA|14|TRBD2|TRBV10-3
CAISLAGVNNEQFF
TGTGCCATCAGCTTAGCGGGGGTGAACAATGAGCAGTTCTTC